These T cell receptor beta chains were read from a single sample in a study of beta chain features in type 1 diabetes. Method: immunoSEQ multiplex PCR; TCRdb's copy keeps in-frame clones and lacks some. Found here are about 180,000 clones, 10% to 15% of them singletons; the top ten hold about 0.58%. The sample comprised central memory CD4+ T cells from blood. These receptors were taken from a woman between 18 and 29 years old in good health. Each CDR3 is given with its conserved first and last residue. The D gene is left open where the match is weak. Clone size is shown for a subset of rows, as once, few, many or a class of expanded clone.

j_call d_call clone_size v_call cdr3_aa cdr3_nt
TRBJ2-1 NA NA TRBV5-4 CASSNSYNEQFF TGTGCCAGCAGTAACAGCTACAATGAGCAGTTCTTC
TRBJ2-1 NA NA TRBV7-2 CASSFSRVYNEQFF TGTGCCAGCAGCTTCTCCCGTGTCTACAATGAGCAGTTCTTC
TRBJ2-5 TRBD2 NA TRBV30 CAWSTGLAGLETQYF TGTGCCTGGAGTACGGGACTAGCGGGATTAGAGACCCAGTACTTC
TRBJ1-2 TRBD1 many TRBV28 CATYRDRGRGYTF TGTGCCACCTACCGGGACAGGGGGCGAGGCTACACCTTC
TRBJ2-1 TRBD1 NA TRBV19 CASGEGGALYNEQFF TGTGCCAGTGGGGAAGGGGGCGCCCTCTACAATGAGCAGTTCTTC
TRBJ1-1 NA few TRBV30 CAWSHGTEAFF TGTGCCTGGAGTCACGGCACTGAAGCTTTCTTT
TRBJ1-2 NA few TRBV28 CASSFGANYYGYTF TGTGCCAGCAGTTTCGGTGCCAACTACTATGGCTACACCTTC
TRBJ1-5 NA NA TRBV6-5 CASRRGGGQPQHF TGTGCCAGCAGGAGAGGGGGGGGTCAGCCCCAGCATTTT
TRBJ1-3 NA once TRBV9 CASSVEGVSSGNTIYF TGTGCCAGCAGCGTAGAAGGGGTTAGCTCTGGAAACACCATATATTTT
TRBJ2-3 TRBD2 NA TRBV18 CASSPGLAVTDTQYF TGTGCCAGCTCACCTGGACTAGCGGTCACAGATACGCAGTATTTT